The T cell receptor beta chain described here comes from a study of preoperative IRX-2 immunotherapy in early breast cancer. Germline CDR1 and CDR2: SQVTM and ANQGSEA. Trimming removed 4 bases at V and 2 bases at J, with 7 bases between. CDR3 length: 12 residues. Treatment here: preoperative locoregional IRX-2 cytokine immunotherapy. Samples came from a phase Ib trial of preoperative locoregional IRX-2 cytokine immunotherapy. Here immunoSEQ multiplex PCR was the method, and the copy in TCRdb shows in-frame clones only, minus some. Of 35,000 to 45,000 clones in the sample, roughly four fifths were seen once. The sample holds one count of this clone.

The origin of this receptor is a human donor with breast cancer. The chain has TRBV29-1 and TRBJ2-3; TRBD1 might be the D (5 bases). Sequences were derived from lymph node tissue, sampled after IRX-2 immunotherapy. The CDR3 spells CSVATDTDTQYF. The CDR3 DNA follows: TGCAGCGTTGCGACAGACACAGATACGCAGTATTTT.